A single sample is the source of the 21 T cell receptor beta chains below, sequenced in a study of cytomegalovirus exposure and HLA in healthy donors. The PCR employed 60 Vbeta primers together with 13 Jbeta primers. Using immunoSEQ multiplex PCR, the repertoire was profiled, and TCRdb retains in-frame clones only, with some absent. This table has approximately 190,000 clones, 75% to 90% appearing once. The source material was PBMCs. All receptors come from a boy aged 2 to 9 in good health and CMV-seronegative.

The CDR3 coding sequence is TGTGCCTGGAGTGATGGACAAACCTACGAGCAGTACTTC. Protein: CAWSDGQTYEQYF. The rearrangement links TRBV30 to TRBJ2-7; D possibly corresponds to TRBD1 (5 bases). This CDR3 spans 13 amino acids. Germline V gene sequence: CDR1 GTSNPN, CDR2 SVGIG (reference sequence). V was trimmed by 1 base and J by 2 bases, leaving 9 bases between them.

The chain combines TRBV5-1 with TRBJ2-5, with TRBD1 as a possible D gene (6 bases). V was clipped by 1 base and J by 5 bases, with 12 bases between them. Germline assignment: CDR1 SGHRS and CDR2 YFSETQ. CDR3 length equals 14 residues. The CDR3 spells CASSLQQGGETQYF. DNA for the CDR3: TGCGCCAGCAGCTTGCAACAGGGCGGGGAGACCCAGTACTTC.

This chain links TRBV11-2 with TRBJ1-4, with D unresolved. Between the trimmed V and J ends, which lost 5 bases and 7 bases, there was a span of 11 bases. This CDR3 is 13 amino acids long. Germline CDR1 reads SGHAT; CDR2 reads FQNNGV. The CDR3 loop reads CASSPLPGEKLFF. CDR3 sequence (DNA): TGTGCCAGCAGCCCCCTTCCCGGTGAAAAACTGTTTTTT.

This chain joins TRBV4-2 and TRBJ2-1, with TRBD1 as a possible D gene (6 bases). The length of the CDR3 is 14 residues. CDR1 is LGHNA, CDR2 YNFKEQ, per germline. The V gene lost 1 base and the J gene lost 8 bases, with 12 bases spanning the gap. In DNA, the CDR3 is TGTGCCAGCAGCCAAGGAAATAAGGGGGATGAGCAGTTCTTC. Translated: CASSQGNKGDEQFF.

V and J are TRBV11-2 and TRBJ2-5; 8 bases agree with TRBD2. The DNA end is a closer match to TRBJ2-7, so the J assignment may be wrong. CDR3 length: 15 amino acids. The germline V gene has CDR1 SGHAT and CDR2 FQNNGV. For the CDR3, the DNA is TGTGCCAGCAGCCGCGAGGCTAGCGGGTCCTACGAGCAGTACTTC. It yields the protein CASSREASGSYEQYF.

CDR3 region: CASSQILGGQETQYF. CDR3 nucleotides: TGCGCCAGCAGCCAAATACTAGGCGGGCAAGAGACCCAGTACTTC. The chain is built from TRBV4-1 and TRBJ2-5; D might be TRBD2 (5 bases). Between the trimmed V and J ends, which lost 2 bases and 2 bases, there was a span of 12 bases. Germline CDR1 is MGHRA and CDR2 is YSYEKL. CDR3 length: 15 amino acids.

This chain connects TRBV1 to TRBJ2-3; TRBD2, the table's D call, was not compared with the DNA. TRBV1 is annotated as a pseudogene. The CDR3 is made up of 17 amino acids. CDR3 DNA sequence: TGCACCAGCAGCCAAACCCTAGCGGAGATACCCACAGATACGCAGTATTTT. It translates to CTSSQTLAEIPTDTQYF.

The genes are TRBV6-6 and TRBJ1-5; 7 bases match TRBD1. V shed 7 bases and J 6 bases; nucleotides not matched to a gene: 12. In germline, CDR1 is MNHNY, CDR2 SVGAGI (reference sequence). The CDR3 runs to 15 residues. The CDR3 DNA reads as TGTGCCAGCAACCTGGAAACAGGGGCCGGTCAGCCCCAGCATTTT. This gives the protein CASNLETGAGQPQHF.

The V and J genes are TRBV7-3 and TRBJ1-2; tentative D call: TRBD1 (6 bases). The CDR3 extends over 13 amino acids. Trimming removed 4 bases at V and 7 bases at J, with 13 bases between. The germline gives CDR1 SGHTA, CDR2 FQGTGA. Written as DNA, the CDR3 is TGTGCCAGCAGCTCGACCCCGGACAGTGGCTACACCTTC. It translates to CASSSTPDSGYTF.

The chain couples TRBV6-1 to TRBJ2-7; 12 bases fit TRBD2. The CDR3 consists of 16 residues. Germline V gene sequence: CDR1 MNHNS, CDR2 SASEGT. Trimming cost V 1 base and J 6 bases; bases outside gene matches: 7. CDR3 region: CASSEVRLAGVGEQYF. The DNA for the CDR3 is TGTGCCAGCAGTGAAGTCCGACTAGCGGGAGTGGGCGAGCAGTACTTC.

This clone was observed a few times. This CDR3 is CASNKPGQDSYEQYF. The CDR3 DNA reads as TGTGCCAGCAACAAGCCGGGACAGGACTCCTACGAGCAGTACTTC. The chain recombines TRBV2 with TRBJ2-7, with 8 positions matching TRBD1. The J segment lost 0 bases and the V segment lost 7 bases, leaving 8 bases of the junction unmatched. The CDR3 spans 15 residues. The germline gives CDR1 SNHLY, CDR2 FYNNEI.

The chain carries TRBV5-6 and TRBJ2-1; possibly TRBD1 for D (6 bases). V lost 0 bases, J lost 0 bases, and 13 bases lay in between. The CDR3 totals 17 residues. Germline CDR1 reads SGHDT; CDR2 reads YYEEEE. The CDR3 sequence is CASSLAGTFSSYNEQFF. The CDR3 nucleotides read TGTGCCAGCAGCTTGGCCGGGACATTTAGCTCCTACAATGAGCAGTTCTTC. The full variable domain, with the rest looked up from reference TRBV5-6 and TRBJ2-1, is DAGVTQSPTHLIKTRGQQVTLRCSPKSGHDTVSWYQQALGQGPQFIFQYYEEEERQRGNFPDRFSGHQFPNYSSELNVNALLLGDSALYLCASSLAGTFSSYNEQFFGPGTRLTVL.

CDR3: CASSLDRAPLHF. The CDR3 nucleotides read TGTGCCAGCAGCTTGGACAGGGCACCCCTCCACTTT. The rearrangement joins TRBV5-4 to TRBJ1-6; TRBD1 is a possible D gene (6 bases). The V end was cut by 0 bases, the J end by 11 bases, with 6 bases between. The germline CDR1 and CDR2 sequences are SGHNT and YYREEE (reference sequence). This CDR3 spans 12 amino acids.

The chain recombines TRBV6-5 with TRBJ1-1; TRBD1 matches 8 bases. Looked up from germline, CDR1 is MNHEY and CDR2 is SVGAGI. The CDR3 has 15 residues. The junction had 9 bases not matched to a gene; V was cut back by 4 bases and J by 5 bases. For the CDR3, the DNA is TGTGCCAGCAGTTCGCCGGGACAGGCGTGGACTGAAGCTTTCTTT. Protein sequence: CASSSPGQAWTEAFF.

The rearrangement joins TRBV21-1 to TRBJ2-2; TRBD1 is the table's D call and was not checked against the DNA. TRBV21-1 is listed as a pseudogene. This CDR3 region has 12 residues. The CDR3 DNA sequence: TGTGCCAGCTCGACAGACACCGGGGAGCTGTTTTTT. Its protein product is CASSTDTGELFF.

The gene calls are TRBV11-2 and TRBJ1-2, with TRBD1 matching over 9 bases. This CDR3 is 16 amino acids long. V shed 5 bases and J 2 bases; nucleotides not matched to a gene: 9. CDR1 SGHAT and CDR2 FQNNGV come from the germline V gene. CDR3 in amino acids: CASSPRNRGRNYGYTF. The DNA of the CDR3 is TGTGCCAGCAGCCCCCGGAACAGGGGGCGGAACTATGGCTACACCTTC.

With regard to this clone: The junction does not match germline at one end; this may be a read error. The sample carries other DNA sequences with the same CDR3. The V gene is TRBV7-9, the J gene TRBJ1-1; possibly TRBD1 for D (6 bases). CDR1 and CDR2 (germline): SEHNR, FQNEAQ (reference sequence). CDR3 length: 17 amino acids. The CDR3 protein is CASSSPRDNLGNTEAFF. CDR3 coding DNA: TGTGCCAGCAGCTCCCCTCGGGACAACCTGGGGAACACTGAGGCTTTCTTT.

A few counts support this clone. The CDR3 here is CASSTRGRATEAFF. CDR3 DNA: TGTGCCAGTAGTACCAGGGGTAGGGCCACTGAAGCTTTCTTT. This chain uses TRBV19 with TRBJ1-1, with a tentative D call TRBD1 (6 bases). Germline CDR1 reads LNHDA; CDR2 reads SQIVND (reference sequence). Trimming took 4 bases from V and 4 from J, leaving 13 bases between them. This CDR3 has 14 residues. Full variable domain (remainder filled in from reference TRBV19 and TRBJ1-1): DGGITQSPKYLFRKEGQNVTLSCEQNLNHDAMYWYRQDPGQGLRLIYYSQIVNDFQKGDIAEGYSVSREKKESFPLTVTSAQKNPTAFYLCASSTRGRATEAFFGQGTRLTVV.

This chain joins TRBV25-1 and TRBJ2-2; 10 bases agree with TRBD1. The CDR3 extends over 16 amino acids. V lost 3 bases and J lost 6; bases outside the gene matches: 7. Germline V gene lookup returns CDR1 MGHDK and CDR2 SYGVNS. The CDR3 DNA is TGTGCCAGCAGTGAGGCGACAGGGGGCTTCTCCGGGGAGCTGTTTTTT. Its translation is CASSEATGGFSGELFF.

V is TRBV7-9 and J is TRBJ1-4; TRBD1 agrees at 7 bases. Trimming at V came to 0 bases and at J to 6 bases, leaving 4 bases not matched to a gene. The CDR3 spans 15 residues. CDR1 and CDR2 (germline): SEHNR, FQNEAQ (reference sequence). This chain's CDR3 is CASSLAGTDYEKLFF. DNA of the CDR3: TGTGCCAGCAGCTTAGCCGGGACAGACTATGAAAAACTGTTTTTT.

The genes are TRBV5-1 and TRBJ1-3, with 9 bases identical to TRBD1. V lost 2 bases and J lost 7; bases outside the gene matches: 7. CDR3 length: 15 residues. The germline V gene has CDR1 SGHRS and CDR2 YFSETQ. The CDR3 coding sequence is TGCGCCAGCAGCTTAAGGACAGGGGCGGACAACACCATATATTTT. This sequence encodes CASSLRTGADNTIYF.